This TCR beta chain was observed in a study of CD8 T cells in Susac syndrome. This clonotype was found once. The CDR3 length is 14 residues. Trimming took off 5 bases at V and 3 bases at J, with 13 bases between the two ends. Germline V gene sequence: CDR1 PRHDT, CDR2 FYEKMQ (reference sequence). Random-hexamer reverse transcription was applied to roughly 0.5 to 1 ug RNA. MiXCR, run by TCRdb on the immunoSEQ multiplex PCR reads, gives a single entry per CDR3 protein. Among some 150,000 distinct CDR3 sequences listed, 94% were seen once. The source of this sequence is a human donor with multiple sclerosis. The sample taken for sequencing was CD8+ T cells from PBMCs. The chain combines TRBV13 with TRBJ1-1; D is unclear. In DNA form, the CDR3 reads TGTGCCAGCAGCCTGGGTCGCCGATACACTGAAGCTTTCTTT. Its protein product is CASSLGRRYTEAFF.